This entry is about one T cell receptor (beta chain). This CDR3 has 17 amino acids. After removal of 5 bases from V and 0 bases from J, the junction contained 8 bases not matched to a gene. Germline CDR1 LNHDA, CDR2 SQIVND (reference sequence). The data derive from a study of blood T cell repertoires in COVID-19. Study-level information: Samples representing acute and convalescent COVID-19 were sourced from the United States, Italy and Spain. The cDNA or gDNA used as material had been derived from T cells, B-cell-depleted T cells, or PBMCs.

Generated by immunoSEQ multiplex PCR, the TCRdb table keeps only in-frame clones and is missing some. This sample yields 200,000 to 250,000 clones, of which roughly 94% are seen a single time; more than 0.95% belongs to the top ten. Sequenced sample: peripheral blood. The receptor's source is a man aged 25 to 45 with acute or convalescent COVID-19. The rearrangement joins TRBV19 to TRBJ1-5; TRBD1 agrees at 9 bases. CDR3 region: CASSVQGAVYSNQPQHF. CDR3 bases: TGTGCCAGTAGTGTACAGGGGGCTGTATATAGCAATCAGCCCCAGCATTTT.